This is a list of T cell receptor beta chains from one sample in a study of T cell repertoires in cytomegalovirus infection. Via MiXCR, TCRdb re-called the reads, giving one row per CDR3 protein. The top ten hold about an eighth of the sample, which has about 920,000 distinct CDR3 sequences, about a third seen once. For these TCRs, the target antigens are not known. The sequencing used cultured CD8+ T cells from PBMCs, collected from culture after CMV antigen stimulation. Every receptor here comes from a human donor in good health (CMV status not recorded). Some clones in this sample may be carry-over from other donors' samples. Both conserved end residues are part of each CDR3. The order of the fields is V gene, clone size, D gene, J gene, CDR3 protein, CDR3 DNA. The D gene is left open where the match is weak. Expanded clones are given a class, and other clones once, few, many or no size at all.

>TRBV15|.|TRBD1|TRBJ1-4
CATSRDQGVNEKLFF
TGTGCCACCAGCAGAGACCAGGGGGTTAATGAAAAACTGTTTTTT
>TRBV2|many|.|TRBJ1-5
CASRLIGGSQPQHF
TGTGCCAGCAGGTTAATTGGGGGTAGTCAGCCCCAGCATTTT
>TRBV7-9|.|.|TRBJ2-1
CASSAVLRVYNEQFF
TGTGCCAGCAGCGCAGTTTTGCGGGTTTACAATGAGCAGTTCTTC
>TRBV4-1|.|TRBD1|TRBJ1-2
CASSQVTGTGLGEDGYTF
TGCGCCAGCAGCCAAGTGACCGGGACAGGGCTCGGCGAGGATGGCTACACCTTC
>TRBV7-9|few|TRBD2|TRBJ2-1
CASSLPGGHYNEQFF
TGTGCCAGCAGCTTACCGGGGGGTCACTACAATGAGCAGTTCTTC
>TRBV7-9|.|TRBD1|TRBJ2-3
CASSTLTGSSTDTQYF
TGTGCCAGCAGCACCTTGACAGGGAGTAGCACAGATACGCAGTATTTT
>TRBV6-5|few|.|TRBJ1-6
CASSYGAYNSPLHF
TGTGCCAGCAGTTACGGAGCTTATAATTCACCCCTCCACTTT
>TRBV29-1|.|.|TRBJ1-1
CSVIRTAVEAFF
TGCAGCGTGATACGGACGGCGGTGGAAGCTTTCTTT
>TRBV7-6|few|.|TRBJ2-2
CASSLAGGQTGELFF
TGTGCCAGCAGCTTGGCGGGGGGACAGACCGGGGAGCTGTTTTTT
>TRBV7-9|many|.|TRBJ2-1
CASSLGQAYNEQFF
TGTGCCAGCAGCTTGGGGCAAGCCTACAATGAGCAGTTCTTC
>TRBV6-2/TRBV6-3|few|.|TRBJ2-5
CASSNMGLQETQYF
TGTGCCAGCAGCAACATGGGACTCCAAGAGACCCAGTACTTC
>TRBV28|.|.|TRBJ2-2
CASSFRRVGYWELFF
TGTGCCAGCAGTTTCCGGAGAGTAGGGTACTGGGAGCTGTTTTTT
>TRBV2|.|.|TRBJ2-7
CASKGTYLEQYF
TGTGCCAGCAAGGGGACTTATCTCGAGCAGTACTTC
>TRBV7-2|few|TRBD2|TRBJ2-5
CASSLVDGGAETQYF
TGTGCCAGCAGCTTGGTTGACGGGGGGGCGGAGACCCAGTACTTC